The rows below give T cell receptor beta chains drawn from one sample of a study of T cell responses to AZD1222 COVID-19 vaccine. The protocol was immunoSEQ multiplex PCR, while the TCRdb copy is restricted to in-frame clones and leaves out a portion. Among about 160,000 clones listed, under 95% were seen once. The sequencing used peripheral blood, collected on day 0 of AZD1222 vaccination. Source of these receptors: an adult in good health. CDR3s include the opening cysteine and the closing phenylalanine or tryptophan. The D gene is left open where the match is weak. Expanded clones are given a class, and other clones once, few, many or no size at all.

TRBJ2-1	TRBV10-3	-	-	CAISEKLGLNEQFF	TGTGCCATCAGTGAGAAGCTAGGGCTGAATGAGCAGTTCTTC
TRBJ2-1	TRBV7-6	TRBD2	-	CASSPLAGGSYNEQFF	TGTGCCAGCAGCCCCCTAGCGGGAGGGTCCTACAATGAGCAGTTCTTC
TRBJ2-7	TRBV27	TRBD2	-	CASSPRTSNEQYF	TGTGCCAGCAGTCCCCGGACTAGCAACGAGCAGTACTTC
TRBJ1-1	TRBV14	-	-	CASSQTSRGTEAFF	TGTGCCAGCAGCCAAACCTCGAGGGGCACTGAAGCTTTCTTT
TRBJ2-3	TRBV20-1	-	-	CSARWTDTQYF	TGCAGTGCTAGGTGGACAGATACGCAGTATTTT
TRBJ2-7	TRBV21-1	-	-	CASSKGSLSGLSYEQYF	TGTGCCAGCAGCAAGGGATCATTGAGCGGATTGTCCTACGAGCAGTACTTC
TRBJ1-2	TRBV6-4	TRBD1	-	CASSDSRTDRGSYTF	TGTGCCAGCAGTGACTCGAGAACGGACAGGGGAAGCTACACCTTC
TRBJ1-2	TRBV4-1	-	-	CASSQVYGGNYGYTF	TGCGCCAGCAGCCAAGTATACGGGGGGAACTATGGCTACACCTTC
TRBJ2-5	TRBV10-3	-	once	CAISESTGQETQYF	TGTGCCATCAGTGAGTCAACGGGACAAGAGACCCAGTACTTC
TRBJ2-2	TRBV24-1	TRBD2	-	CATSDTSGRANTGELFF	TGTGCCACCAGTGATACTAGCGGGAGGGCGAACACCGGGGAGCTGTTTTTT
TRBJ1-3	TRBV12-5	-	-	CASGPRGGNSGNTIYF	TGTGCTAGTGGTCCGCGGGGGGGAAACTCTGGAAACACCATATATTTT
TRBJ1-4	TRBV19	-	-	CASRTAAATNEKLFF	TGTGCCAGTAGGACAGCTGCTGCAACTAATGAAAAACTGTTTTTT
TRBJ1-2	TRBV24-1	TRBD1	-	CATSGRGQNYGYTF	TGTGCCACCAGTGGCCGGGGACAGAACTATGGCTACACCTTC
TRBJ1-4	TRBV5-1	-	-	CASSLDGQSTTNEKLFF	TGCGCCAGCAGCTTGGATGGACAGTCGACAACTAATGAAAAACTGTTTTTT
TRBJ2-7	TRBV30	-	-	CAWSAGDSYEQYF	TGTGCCTGGAGCGCCGGGGATAGCTACGAGCAGTACTTC
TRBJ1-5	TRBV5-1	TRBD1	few	CASSLEGARGQPQHF	TGCGCCAGCAGCTTGGAGGGGGCACGGGGGCAGCCCCAGCATTTT
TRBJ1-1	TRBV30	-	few	CAWTLNTEAFF	TGTGCCTGGACCCTGAACACTGAAGCTTTCTTT
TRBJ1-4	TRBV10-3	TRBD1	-	CAISDLLTGANEKLFF	TGTGCCATCAGTGACCTATTGACAGGGGCGAATGAAAAACTGTTTTTT
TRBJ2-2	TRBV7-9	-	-	CASSFRDDDTGELFF	TGTGCCAGCAGCTTCCGGGACGACGACACCGGGGAGCTGTTTTTT
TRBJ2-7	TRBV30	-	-	CAWDAGIAYEQYF	TGTGCCTGGGATGCGGGGATAGCCTACGAGCAGTACTTC
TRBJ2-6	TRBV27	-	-	CAIRGSGANVLTF	TGTGCCATTCGGGGGTCTGGGGCCAACGTCCTGACTTTC
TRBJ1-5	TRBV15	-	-	CATGRGNQPQHF	TGTGCCACCGGCAGAGGCAATCAGCCCCAGCATTTT
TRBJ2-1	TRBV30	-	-	CAWSRQYNEQFF	TGTGCCTGGAGCCGGCAATACAATGAGCAGTTCTTC
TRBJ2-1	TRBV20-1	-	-	CSARDALAQFF	TGCAGTGCTAGAGATGCACTAGCGCAGTTCTTC
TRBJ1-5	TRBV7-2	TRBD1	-	CASSSTGGGQPQHF	TGTGCCAGCAGTTCAACAGGGGGCGGGCAGCCCCAGCATTTT
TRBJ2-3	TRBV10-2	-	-	CASTGRLAEEATDTQYF	TGCGCCAGCACTGGTCGGTTAGCGGAAGAGGCCACAGATACGCAGTATTTT
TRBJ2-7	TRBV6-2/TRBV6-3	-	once	CASSYSSGEQYF	TGTGCCAGCAGTTACTCCTCGGGCGAGCAGTACTTC
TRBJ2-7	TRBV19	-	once	CASSIAGTRLTYEQYF	TGTGCCAGTAGTATAGCCGGGACTCGGCTAACCTACGAGCAGTACTTC
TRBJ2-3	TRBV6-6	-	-	CASSLRPDSGSISTDTQYF	TGTGCCAGCAGTCTACGGCCCGATTCCGGGTCAATTAGCACAGATACGCAGTATTTT
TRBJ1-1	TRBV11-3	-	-	CASSFVGRENTEAFF	TGTGCCAGCAGCTTCGTGGGGCGGGAGAACACTGAAGCTTTCTTT
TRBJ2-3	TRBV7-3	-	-	CASSLGPDDTQYF	TGTGCCAGCAGCTTGGGCCCCGATGATACGCAGTATTTT
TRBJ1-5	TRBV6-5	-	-	CASSVKGGFQPQHF	TGTGCCAGCAGCGTCAAAGGGGGATTTCAGCCCCAGCATTTT
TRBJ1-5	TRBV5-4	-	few	CASSPRGRYSNQPQHF	TGTGCCAGCAGCCCCCGGGGACGGTATAGCAATCAGCCCCAGCATTTT
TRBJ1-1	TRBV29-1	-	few	CSVGTVMNTEAFF	TGCAGCGTTGGAACAGTCATGAACACTGAAGCTTTCTTT
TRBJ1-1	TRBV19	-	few	CASSIRGGLNTEAFF	TGTGCCAGTAGTATTCGCGGCGGATTGAACACTGAAGCTTTCTTT
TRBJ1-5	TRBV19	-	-	CASSQGIDQPQHF	TGTGCCAGTAGCCAGGGAATCGATCAGCCCCAGCATTTT
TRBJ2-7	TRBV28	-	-	CASTRPSSYEQYF	TGTGCCAGCACTCGGCCATCCTCCTACGAGCAGTACTTC
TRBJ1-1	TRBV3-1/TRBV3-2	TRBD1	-	CASSHGTANTEAFF	TGTGCCAGCAGCCACGGGACAGCGAACACTGAAGCTTTCTTT
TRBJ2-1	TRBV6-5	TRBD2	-	CASSYARAGGPGEQFF	TGTGCCAGCAGTTACGCAAGGGCGGGAGGGCCCGGTGAGCAGTTCTTC
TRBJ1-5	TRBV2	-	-	CASSAGRNQPQHF	TGTGCCAGCAGTGCTGGGCGGAATCAGCCCCAGCATTTT
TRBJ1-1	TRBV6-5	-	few	CASTSGFTEAFF	TGTGCCAGCACGTCAGGGTTCACTGAAGCTTTCTTT
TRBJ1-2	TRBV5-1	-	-	CASSPAGRADYGYTF	TGCGCCAGCAGCCCGGCGGGCAGGGCGGACTATGGCTACACCTTC
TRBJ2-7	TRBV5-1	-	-	CASSGTAPYEQYF	TGCGCCAGCAGCGGGACTGCCCCCTACGAGCAGTACTTC
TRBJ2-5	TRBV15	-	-	CATSRDRKGPETQYF	TGTGCCACCAGCAGAGATCGGAAGGGCCCTGAGACCCAGTACTTC
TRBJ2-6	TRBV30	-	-	CASWRGPHASGANVLTF	TGTGCCTCCTGGAGGGGGCCGCATGCCTCTGGGGCCAACGTCCTGACTTTC
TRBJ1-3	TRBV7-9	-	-	CASSYSSLFSGNTIYF	TGTGCCAGCAGCTACTCCTCCCTCTTCTCTGGAAACACCATATATTTT
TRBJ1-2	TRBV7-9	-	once	CASSQPRGVNYGYTF	TGTGCCAGCAGCCAACCCAGGGGCGTCAACTATGGCTACACCTTC
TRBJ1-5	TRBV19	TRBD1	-	CASRGQDYSNQPQHF	TGTGCCAGTAGGGGACAGGATTATAGCAATCAGCCCCAGCATTTT
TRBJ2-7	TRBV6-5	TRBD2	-	CASRRAGGAEQYF	TGTGCCAGCAGACGGGCGGGGGGCGCGGAGCAGTACTTC
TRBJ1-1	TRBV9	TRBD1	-	CASSVEGQGNTEAFF	TGTGCCAGCAGCGTAGAGGGACAGGGGAACACTGAAGCTTTCTTT
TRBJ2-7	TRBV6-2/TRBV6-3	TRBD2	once	CASSARLAGGVYEQYF	TGTGCCAGCAGTGCTCGACTAGCGGGAGGGGTCTACGAGCAGTACTTC
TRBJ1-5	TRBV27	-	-	CASSLGGYTSNQPQHF	TGTGCCAGCAGTTTAGGGGGCTATACTAGCAATCAGCCCCAGCATTTT
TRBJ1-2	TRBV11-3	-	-	CASSFRTDYGYTF	TGTGCCAGCAGCTTTCGGACGGACTATGGCTACACCTTC
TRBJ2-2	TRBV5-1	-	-	CASKDLNTGELFF	TGCGCCAGCAAGGACCTAAACACCGGGGAGCTGTTTTTT
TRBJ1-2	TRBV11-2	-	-	CASSRSGGAWGYTF	TGTGCCAGCAGCCGCTCCGGGGGCGCCTGGGGCTACACCTTC
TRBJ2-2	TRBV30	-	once	CAWSRGIGELFF	TGTGCCTGGTCCCGCGGAATTGGGGAGCTGTTTTTT
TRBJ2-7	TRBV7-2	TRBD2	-	CATTLTSGMGEQYF	TGTGCCACTACGTTGACTAGCGGGATGGGCGAGCAGTACTTC
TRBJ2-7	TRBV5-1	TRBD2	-	CASRSSGTGTYEQYF	TGCGCCAGCAGGTCTAGCGGGACGGGAACCTACGAGCAGTACTTC
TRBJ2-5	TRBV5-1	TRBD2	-	CASQRTPLLAGQETQYF	TGCGCCAGTCAAAGGACCCCGCTACTAGCGGGACAAGAGACCCAGTACTTC